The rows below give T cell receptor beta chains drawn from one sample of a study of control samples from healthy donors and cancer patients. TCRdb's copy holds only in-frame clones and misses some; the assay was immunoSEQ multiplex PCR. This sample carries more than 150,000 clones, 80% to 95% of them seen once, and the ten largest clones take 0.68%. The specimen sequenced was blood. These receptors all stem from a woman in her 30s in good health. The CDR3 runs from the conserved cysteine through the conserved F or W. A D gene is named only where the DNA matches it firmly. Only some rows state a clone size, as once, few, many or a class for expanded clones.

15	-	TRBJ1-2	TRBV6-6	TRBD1	TGTGCCAGCAACTCGTTCAAGACAGGGGGCTATGGCTACACCTTC	CASNSFKTGGYGYTF
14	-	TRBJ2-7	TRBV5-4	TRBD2	TGTGCCAGCAGCTCGGGACTAGCGGCGTACGAGCAGTACTTC	CASSSGLAAYEQYF
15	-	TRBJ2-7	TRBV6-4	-	TGTGCCAGCAGTCTGGGGGCGGGAAGTCTCTACGAGCAGTACTTC	CASSLGAGSLYEQYF
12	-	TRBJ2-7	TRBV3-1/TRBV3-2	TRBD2	TGTGCCAGCAGCTCTAGCGGCTACGAGCAGTACTTC	CASSSSGYEQYF
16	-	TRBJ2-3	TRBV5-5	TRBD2	TGTGCCAGCAGCCTGGGATCTAGCGGGAGCGCAGATACGCAGTATTTT	CASSLGSSGSADTQYF
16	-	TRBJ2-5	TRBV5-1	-	TGCGCCAGCAGCTTGGAAGCGCGCGGGACGGGAGAGACCCAGTACTTC	CASSLEARGTGETQYF
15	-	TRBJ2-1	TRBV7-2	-	TGTGCCAGCAGCCAGAGGCAGGGAGGTTACAATGAGCAGTTCTTC	CASSQRQGGYNEQFF
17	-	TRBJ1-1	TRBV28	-	TGTGCCAGCAGTTTATGGGGGCTCGGCTTTATGAACACTGAAGCTTTCTTT	CASSLWGLGFMNTEAFF
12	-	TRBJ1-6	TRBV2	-	TGTGCCAGCAGCGACGGGTATTCACCCCTCCACTTT	CASSDGYSPLHF
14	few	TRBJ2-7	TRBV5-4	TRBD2	TGTGCCAGCAGGTCAGCGGGAGAGGGCTACGAGCAGTACTTC	CASRSAGEGYEQYF
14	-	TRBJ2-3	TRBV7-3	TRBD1	TGTGCCAGCAGCCCGTCGACAGGGGCAGATACGCAGTATTTT	CASSPSTGADTQYF
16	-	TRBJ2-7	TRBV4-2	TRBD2	TGTGCCAGCAGCCAAGGAGGGACTATCTCTTCCTACGAGCAGTACTTC	CASSQGGTISSYEQYF
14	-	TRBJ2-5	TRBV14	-	TGTGCCAGCAGCCCGTCCCAGATCCAAGAGACCCAGTACTTC	CASSPSQIQETQYF
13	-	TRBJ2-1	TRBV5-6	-	TGTGCCAGCAGCGTTGGGGGTTACAATGAGCAGTTCTTC	CASSVGGYNEQFF
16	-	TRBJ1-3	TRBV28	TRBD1	TGTGCCAGCAGTCCCTTTGGGACAGGAGCTGGAAACACCATATATTTT	CASSPFGTGAGNTIYF
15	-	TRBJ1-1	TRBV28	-	TGTGCCAGCAGTTTCGGGTCGATGGGGGCCACTGAAGCTTTCTTT	CASSFGSMGATEAFF
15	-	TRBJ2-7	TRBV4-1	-	TGCGCCAGCAGCCAAGAACTACAATCCCCGCTCGAGCAGTACTTC	CASSQELQSPLEQYF
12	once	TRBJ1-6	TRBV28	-	TGTGCCAGCAGTTTAGGAGCTTCACCCCTCCACTTT	CASSLGASPLHF
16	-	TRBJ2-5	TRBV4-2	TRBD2	TGTGCCAGCAGCCAAGCCTCAGCGGGAGGGCCGGAGACCCAGTACTTC	CASSQASAGGPETQYF
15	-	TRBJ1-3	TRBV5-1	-	TGCGCCAGCAGCTCGGACACCGGCTCTGGAAACACCATATATTTT	CASSSDTGSGNTIYF
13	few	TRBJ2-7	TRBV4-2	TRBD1	TGTGCCAGCAGCCAAGAGAAGGGGGCCGAGCAGTACTTC	CASSQEKGAEQYF
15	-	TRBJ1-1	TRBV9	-	TGTGCCAGCAGCGCGGAGGGTGGGGGGCCCACTGAAGCTTTCTTT	CASSAEGGGPTEAFF
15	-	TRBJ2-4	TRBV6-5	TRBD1	TGTGCCAGCAACCTACAGGGGGCAGCCAAAAACATTCAGTACTTC	CASNLQGAAKNIQYF